This T cell receptor beta chain appears in the sequencing data of a study of cytomegalovirus exposure and HLA in healthy donors (dated by TCRdb to 2016 to 2017). Background on the whole study: An earlier analysis of about 530 of the donors reported over 250 Gb of sequence data and 95 million to 130 million unique TCR beta sequences obtained from roughly 180 million T cells. In a later genetic analysis, genome-wide SNP genotypes for about three fifths of the 666 donors were used, and that subset was treated as a discovery cohort. An earlier analysis of 500 to 650 of the donors applied high-throughput TCR beta sequencing to assess whether each TCR beta V gene segment acted as functional or pseudogenic. Rather than drawing on any new phenotypic data, the later analysis identified candidate immune exposures from TCR beta sequences and the way those sequences occurred across donors. To predict cytomegalovirus infection status, the study combined high-throughput TCR immunosequencing, statistical association of individual TCRs with disease status, and machine learning. HLA typing included class I and class II loci at four-digit resolution. The genetic ancestry cluster associated with self-reported Caucasian donors included about four fifths of the 300 to 450 genotyped donors. All discovery cohort repertoires had been generated on a single sequencing platform. Typing coverage differed by locus: A, B, C, DRB1 and DQB1 were typed in about 629-630 donors, DQA1 in 522, DPA1 in 600 to 610, and DPB1 in just under 490. The study aimed to test whether cataloging public T cell receptors could reveal signatures of past pathogen exposure. Besides the first cohort of 666 subjects, a separate validation cohort made up of around 120 different subjects was used. On average, roughly 240,000 unique TCR beta nucleotide sequences were sequenced per donor among a few hundred genotyped donors of the cohort, with roughly 18% of those sequences being non-productive. Using immunosequencing, the study profiled T cell repertoires from about 610 subjects and related those repertoires to cytomegalovirus serostatus. Donor age, sex, ethnicity and CMV serostatus were collected together with the repertoire data. A handful of DR-DQ haplotypes were handled as single units for association and clustering because linkage in the cohort was strong. Roughly 300 gigabases of sequencing data and 91 million or so unique TCR sequences made up an early release that covered under 750 HLA-typed donors. In a later analysis, previously published TCR beta repertoires from about 640 donors were re-analyzed and high-resolution HLA genotyping was added so that TCR occurrence patterns could be studied. Results and caveats for the whole study, not just this receptor: Sequencing depth was assumed to be roughly uniform across donors in the presence/absence analyses, though that assumption may not hold. Because HLA typing was unavailable for some donors at each locus, only the typed subset was used in association tests. The study listed approximately 160 TCR beta chains as associated with cytomegalovirus. In vitro tests confirmed that a few of the cytomegalovirus-associated TCR beta chains recognize cytomegalovirus antigens. Assigning TCR associations to individual alleles was difficult when HLA alleles, especially DR and DQ, strongly co-occurred. The sequencing pipeline was judged likely to have produced a cluster of highly shared sequence variants as a technical artifact. In a later analysis, around 15,000 TCR beta sequences were associated with specific HLA alleles at a false discovery rate of 0.05. Most TCR sequences were seen in very few donors, while some public TCRs were found in many individuals. Compared with equally common non-associated chains, HLA-associated TCR beta chains in a later analysis were more clonally expanded and had lower generation probabilities. According to a later analysis, TCR association rates differed among HLA loci, with DRB1 alleles showing the most associated TCRs and HLA-C alleles showing the fewest. Some IMGT-functional V segments, including TRBV6-2 and TRBV6-3, could not be told apart with the 87-base-pair reads, so those segments were excluded. In a later analysis, most CMV-associated TCR beta chains were found to appear HLA-restricted, with HLA associations seemingly driven largely by CMV exposure. In a later analysis, several top co-occurrence clusters were reported to appear linked to parvovirus B19, influenza, CMV and Epstein-Barr virus. In a later genetic analysis, fewer N-insertions in productive TCRs were reported among donors in an Asian-associated ancestry cluster than the approximately 670-donor mean. It was suggested by the authors that the approach could potentially be generalized to other disease states and immunological phenotypes. Linkage disequilibrium might explain the correlated functional status among segregating V segments, but an unknown experimental factor could not be ruled out. The only immune exposure information available for the cohort was CMV serostatus. Broadly in line with IMGT annotations, most TCR beta V segments showed up in productive rearrangements about 87% or about 30% of the time in an earlier analysis of several hundred of the donors. Over 15 rarely observed V segments, including chromosome 9 orphons, were excluded from the earlier analysis of about 600 of the donors because counts were too low. A later genetic analysis associated a missense DCLRE1C variant with V-gene and J-gene trimming of TCR beta chains, and an independent cohort replicated the association. A further reported finding was that TCR beta sequences accurately predicted the HLA-A and HLA-B alleles for most subjects in the first cohort. Only TCR beta chains were sequenced in this cohort, and the absence of alpha or paired-chain data limited detectable features. In both the original and validation cohorts, the classifier was reported to diagnose cytomegalovirus status with high specificity and sensitivity.

CDR1 and CDR2, looked up from the germline V gene (reference sequence), are GTSNPN and SVGIG. V is clipped by 0 bases and J by 9 bases, and the sequence between their germline boundaries is 11 bases long. The CDR3 runs 12 amino acids, cysteine and phenylalanine included. Only CDR3 DNA remains: 36 bases, in frame from the first base. In this sample, this clone turned up once. Its antigen target is currently unknown. No much larger clone exists at a distance of one base, and base qualities are not known. Library creation used the immunoSEQ multiplex PCR assay. For the multiplex PCR, a mixture combining 60 forward primers for TCR Vbeta segments and 13 reverse primers for TCR Jbeta segments was used. The CDR3 region of rearranged TCR beta genes was amplified from genomic DNA with a multiplex PCR assay. The Illumina HiSeq System was used to sequence the amplified TCR beta libraries as 87-base-pair reads. As for the original processing: In a later analysis, tens of millions of unique TCR beta chains were counted across the approximately 670 repertoires, and roughly 11 million of these chains were shared by at least two donors. Raw reads were error-corrected and collapsed into unique sequences with a nearest-neighbor algorithm that merged closely related sequences to remove PCR and sequencing errors. CDR3 sequences were aligned to IMGT reference sequences to assign V, D and J gene segments. Each retained sequence needed at least a six-nucleotide match to both a V gene segment and a J gene segment. A rearrangement was called productive if the CDR3 had no stop codons and remained in frame with V and J, and every other rearrangement was called non-productive. CDR3 was defined according to IMGT convention as the region running from the second conserved V-encoded cysteine to the conserved J-encoded phenylalanine. The earlier analysis of a few hundred of the donors excluded any sequence lacking an unambiguous match to a single V gene segment. In an earlier analysis of a few hundred of the donors, V segments were called functional above 56.7% productive rearrangements and were called segregating when the between-donor standard deviation exceeded 5%. A statistical classification framework was built to diagnose cytomegalovirus status from the catalog of TCR beta chain sequences. In a later analysis, V and J genes were assigned by comparing TCR nucleotide sequences against IMGT/GENE-DB human TR gene sequences. Using the TCRdist pipeline, a later analysis assigned CDR3 sequences along with most-parsimonious VDJ recombination scenarios. A later analysis defined each TCR beta chain by its CDR3 amino acid sequence plus V-gene family, and excluded reads lacking a unique V-gene family. To address suspected cross-contamination and a sequencing artifact, a later analysis removed 550 to 750 highly shared, low-generation-probability nucleotide sequences. In a later analysis, a clonal expansion index for each public chain was calculated from normalized within-repertoire ranks of inferred template counts. A later analysis computed generation probabilities with a VDJ recombination model fitted to out-of-frame rearrangements, and checked the results against IGoR. In a later analysis, hypergeometric tests were used to score TCR-TCR, TCR-HLA and TCR-CMV co-occurrence, with a repertoire-size bias correction applied to TCR pairs. False discovery rates were estimated in a later analysis by permuting HLA or CMV assignments 20 times. In a later analysis, co-occurring TCRs were grouped with DBSCAN, and TCRdist sequence similarity was added when clustering was performed within HLA-allele-positive subsets. Co-occurrence clustering excluded repertoires with fewer than 30,000 or more than 120,000 public chains, plus five with anomalous nucleotide sharing. Not all clones reach the TCRdb copy of this immuneACCESS table, which keeps in-frame sequences only. Checked studies attribute under half of the gap to unresolved V genes and leave the rest unexplained. D and trimming were read from the DNA, whereas the V and J calls and clone size are those reported in that table. In this sample the table shows approximately 89,000 clones, roughly 80% of which occur a single time. Of the sample, about 9.3% is held by the ten largest clones.

The cohort comprised some 680 healthy bone marrow donors. At the time of sampling, every cohort member was nominally healthy, though immune exposures that went unrecorded were likely present. Of the 550 to 750 cohort members, about 280 had positive CMV serostatus and 350 to 450 had negative CMV serostatus, and CMV serostatus was not recorded for the donor. Each donor provided a peripheral blood sample, and peripheral blood mononuclear cells were used for TCR beta sequencing. The Qiagen DNeasy Blood Extraction Kit was used to extract genomic DNA from the blood cell samples. The clonotype originates from a human donor in good health. The V gene is TRBV30 and the J gene is TRBJ1-1; possibly the D gene is TRBD1, per 6 matching bases. The sequencing input was PBMCs. In nucleotide form, the sequence is TGTGCCTGGAGTGTACGAGGGGGAAAAGCTTTCTTT. Its protein is CAWSVRGGKAFF.